These 9 T cell receptor beta chains share one sample of origin, sequenced in a study of human T cells and chemical hapten exposure. Regarding time point: patch test 1, 2 weeks after DPC sensitization. Noted treatment: therapeutic diphenylcyclopropenone sensitization with weekly scalp DPC. TCRdb reanalysed the RACE reads using MiXCR and keeps one entry per CDR3 protein. The data hold 380,000 or so distinct CDR3 sequences, with 4.8% observed a single time. The source material was whole blood, sampled in connection with sensitization to the hapten diphenylcyclopropenone (DPC). These receptors all stem from a woman aged 45-60 years with alopecia areata. Some clones in this sample may be carry-over from other donors' samples.

This clonotype was counted many times. The chain carries TRBV6-4 and TRBJ1-5; the D gene is possibly TRBD1 (5 bases). This CDR3 contains 13 residues. V shed 11 bases and J shed 3 bases, with 14 bases lying between them. CDR1 and CDR2 (germline): MRHNA, SNTAGT. The CDR3 region is CARTDSSNQPQHF. CDR3 in DNA: TGTGCCCGAACAGACAGCTCCAATCAGCCCCAGCATTTT.

This clonotype was picked up a small number of times. This chain links TRBV10-3 with TRBJ1-5, with 8 bases aligning to TRBD1. With V trimmed by 3 bases and J by 3 bases, 1 base remained unmatched. The CDR3 length is 14 residues. Germline V gene sequence: CDR1 ENHRY, CDR2 SYGVKD. Written as DNA, the CDR3 is TGTGCCATCAGTGACAGGGGGCTCAATCAGCCCCAGCATTTT. Translated: CAISDRGLNQPQHF.

This clonotype occurred many times. This rearrangement joins TRBV11-2 to TRBJ2-1, with TRBD1 as a possible D gene (6 bases). Trimming pared 1 base from V and 8 bases from J, leaving 18 bases between. The germline V gene has CDR1 SGHAT and CDR2 FQNNGV. The CDR3 contains 16 residues. Here the CDR3 reads CASSLGAQQGIHEQFF. Written as DNA, the CDR3 is TGTGCCAGCAGCTTAGGGGCCCAGCAGGGGATCCATGAGCAGTTCTTC.

This clonotype was seen at least ten times. This chain links TRBV12-3 or TRBV12-4 with TRBJ1-2; tentative D call: TRBD1 (5 bases). V lost 5 bases and J 7 bases, leaving 17 bases between the germline ends. The CDR3 contains 14 residues. This CDR3 is CASSLGRGGGGYTF. In DNA, the CDR3 is TGTGCCAGCAGTCTGGGACGCGGGGGTGGTGGCTACACCTTC.

This clonotype was found a few times. The rearrangement links TRBV13 to TRBJ2-3, with 8 bases that match TRBD2. CDR1 is PRHDT, CDR2 FYEKMQ, per germline (reference sequence). With 6 bases clipped from V and 6 bases from J, the junction kept 11 bases outside the gene matches. The CDR3 extends over 15 amino acids. The CDR3 loop reads CASSHTSGGDDTQYF. The CDR3 nucleotides read TGTGCCAGCAGTCATACTAGCGGAGGGGATGATACGCAGTATTTT.

The sample holds a few counts of this clonotype. This chain connects TRBV3-1 to TRBJ1-5; D not resolved. CDR3 length: 14 amino acids. In germline, CDR1 is LGHDT, CDR2 YNNKEL (reference sequence). The germline V and J ends were trimmed by 1 base and 6 bases, with 10 bases remaining between them. CDR3 nucleotide sequence: TGTGCCAGCAGCCAAGGAGGGAATGGTCAGCCCCAGCATTTT. This translates into CASSQGGNGQPQHF.

This clonotype was observed many times. The chain uses TRBV12-3 or TRBV12-4 and TRBJ2-3, with 10 bases aligning to TRBD1. The V segment lost 5 bases and the J segment 2 bases; nucleotides outside the gene matches: 7. The CDR3 consists of 16 residues. CDR3 amino acids: CASSTGTGVSTDTQYF. CDR3 nucleotides: TGTGCCAGCAGTACCGGGACAGGGGTGTCCACAGATACGCAGTATTTT.

This clonotype was counted at least ten times. The chain employs TRBV18 and TRBJ2-7; D is unresolved. V was trimmed by 5 bases and J by 4 bases, leaving 9 bases between them. Per the germline V gene, CDR1 is KGHSH and CDR2 is LQKENI. The CDR3 has 12 residues. The chain's CDR3 is CASSETSYEQYF. The CDR3 nucleotides read TGTGCCAGCTCAGAGACCTCATACGAGCAGTACTTC.

There are a few counts of this clonotype. The chain carries TRBV28 and TRBJ2-1; possible D gene TRBD2, 5 bases. The CDR3 is made up of 12 amino acids. With 6 bases removed from V and 9 bases from J, the gap between germline ends came to 12 bases. CDR1 MDHEN and CDR2 SYDVKM come from the germline V gene. CDR3 protein: CASSRRRGEQFF. The CDR3 coding sequence is TGTGCCAGCAGCCGCCGTCGGGGTGAGCAGTTCTTC.